This T cell receptor beta chain was captured by sequencing in a study of T-cell memory formation after mild COVID-19. Study as a whole: TCR clusters were mostly donor specific.

5'RACE, which relied on constant-segment primers, yielded TCR alpha and TCR beta cDNA libraries carrying sample barcodes and UMIs. A single record per CDR3 protein comes from TCRdb applying MiXCR to the 5' RACE reads. The sample yields a few hundred thousand distinct CDR3 sequences, roughly an eighth seen once. This clonotype was observed a few times. The CDR3 has 16 residues. V gave up 2 bases and J gave up 4 bases, with 17 bases separating them. Germline loops: CDR1 SNHLY, CDR2 FYNNEI. This clonotype was sampled from a man between 18 and 35 years old who had mild COVID-19 (a few samples of this study predate the infection). Cell type and time point are not known. The specimen sequenced was PBMCs or a T cell subset sorted from them (not recorded which). The chain joins TRBV2 to TRBJ1-2; D uncertain. The DNA for the CDR3 is TGTGCCAGCAGTGAAACTACTCTATCCCAGCTCTATGGCTACACCTTC. Translation gives CASSETTLSQLYGYTF.